This TCR beta chain was identified in a study of blood T cell repertoires in COVID-19. Overall study: Donors in the United States, Italy and Spain gave samples during acute or convalescent COVID-19. T cells, B-cell-depleted T cells, or PBMCs provided the cDNA or gDNA that served as material.

With V trimmed by 0 bases and J by 5 bases, 7 bases remained unmatched. Germline CDR1 is LGHDT and CDR2 is YNNKEL (reference sequence). CDR3 length equals 17 residues. This clone was recorded once. Per the original data handling: Estimated nucleated cell counts came from reference gene primer amplification. Clones were sequenced by immunoSEQ multiplex PCR, and TCRdb holds only the in-frame ones, with some missing. That table is the source of V, J and clone size, and D and trimming were worked out from the DNA. The data contain roughly 150,000 clones, 75% to 85% of them seen just once; the ten biggest clones take up around 6.7%.

The chain carries TRBV3-1 (or the pseudogene TRBV3-2) and TRBJ2-1, with 10 bases matching TRBD2. The sequencing input was peripheral blood. The TCR sequence derives from a woman in her forties or fifties in a cohort sampled during active or convalescent COVID-19. Written as DNA, the CDR3 is TGTGCCAGCAGCCAAGATTTAGGTAGCGGGGGGCACAATGAGCAGTTCTTC. Amino acids: CASSQDLGSGGHNEQFF.